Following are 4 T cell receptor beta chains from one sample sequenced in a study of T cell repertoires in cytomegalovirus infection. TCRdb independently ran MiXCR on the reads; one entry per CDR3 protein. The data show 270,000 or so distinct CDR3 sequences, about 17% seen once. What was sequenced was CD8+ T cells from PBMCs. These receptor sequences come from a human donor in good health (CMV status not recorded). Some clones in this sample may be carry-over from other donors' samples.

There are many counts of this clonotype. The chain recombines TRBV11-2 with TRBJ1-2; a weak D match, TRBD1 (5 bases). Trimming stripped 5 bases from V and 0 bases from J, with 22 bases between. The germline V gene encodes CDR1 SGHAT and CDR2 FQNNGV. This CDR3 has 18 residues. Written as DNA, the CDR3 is TGTGCCAGCAGCCCGAGTAGGGTTCTTTGGGGGGCTAACTATGGCTACACCTTC. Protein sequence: CASSPSRVLWGANYGYTF.

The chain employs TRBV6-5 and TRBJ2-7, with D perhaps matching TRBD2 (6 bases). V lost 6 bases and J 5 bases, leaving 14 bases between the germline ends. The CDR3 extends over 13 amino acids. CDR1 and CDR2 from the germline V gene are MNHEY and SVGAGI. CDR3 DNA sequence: TGTGCCAGCAGCCAGAAGCGGGCAGACGAGCAGTACTTC. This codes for CASSQKRADEQYF.

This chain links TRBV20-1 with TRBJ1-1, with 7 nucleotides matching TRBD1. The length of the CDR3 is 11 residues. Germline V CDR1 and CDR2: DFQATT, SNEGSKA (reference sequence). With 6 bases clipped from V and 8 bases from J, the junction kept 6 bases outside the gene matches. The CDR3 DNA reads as TGCAGTGCAACCAGGGGGAAAGAAGCTTTCTTT. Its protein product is CSATRGKEAFF.

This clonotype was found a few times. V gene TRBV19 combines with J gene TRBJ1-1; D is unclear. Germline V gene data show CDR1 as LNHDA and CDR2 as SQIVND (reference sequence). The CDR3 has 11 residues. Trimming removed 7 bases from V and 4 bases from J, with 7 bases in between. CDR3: CASTRRTEAFF. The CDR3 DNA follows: TGTGCCAGTACAAGACGCACTGAAGCTTTCTTT.